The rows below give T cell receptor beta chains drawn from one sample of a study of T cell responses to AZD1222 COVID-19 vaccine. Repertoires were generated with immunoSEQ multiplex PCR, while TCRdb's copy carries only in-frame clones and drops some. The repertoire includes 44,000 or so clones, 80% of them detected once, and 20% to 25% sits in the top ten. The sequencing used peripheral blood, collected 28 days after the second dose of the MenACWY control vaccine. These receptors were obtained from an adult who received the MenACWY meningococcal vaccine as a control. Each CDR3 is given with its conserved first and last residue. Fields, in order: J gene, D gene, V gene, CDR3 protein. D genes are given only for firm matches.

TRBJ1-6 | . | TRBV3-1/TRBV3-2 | CASSQVPPGGSYNSPLHF
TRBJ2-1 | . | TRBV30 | CAWSWGLPISNEQFF
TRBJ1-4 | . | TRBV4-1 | CASSQDNWEGREKLFF
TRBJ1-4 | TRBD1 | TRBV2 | CASSETFGTGDEKLFF
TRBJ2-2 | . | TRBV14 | CASSPFLKHRELFF
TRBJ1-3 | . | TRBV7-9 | CASSLAEGNTIYF
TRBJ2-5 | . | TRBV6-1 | CASSEDWGRETQYF
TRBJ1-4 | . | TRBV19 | CASSIGTSIEKLFF
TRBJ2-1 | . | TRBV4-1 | CASSQDLVAIFGEQFF
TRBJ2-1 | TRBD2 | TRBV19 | CASSPRLILAGGPYNEQFF
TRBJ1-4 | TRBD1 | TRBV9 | CASSVAGQGHEKLFF
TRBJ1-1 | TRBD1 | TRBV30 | CAWSRGVSKNTEAFF
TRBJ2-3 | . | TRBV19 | CASSTRTQGMTDTQYF
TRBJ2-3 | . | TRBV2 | CASSAQGNGDTQYF
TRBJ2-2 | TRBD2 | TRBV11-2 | CASSAAASGRRRTGELFF
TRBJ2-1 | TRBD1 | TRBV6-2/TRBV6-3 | CASSYQGQKFNEQFF
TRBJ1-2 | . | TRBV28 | CASSTQIQGPGYTF
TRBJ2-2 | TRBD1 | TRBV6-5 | CASSYDRGNTGELFF
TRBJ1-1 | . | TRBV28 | CAITTLLGEAFF
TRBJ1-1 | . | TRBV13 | CASKNIGRTTEAFF
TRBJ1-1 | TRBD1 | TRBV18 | CASSPPKPGQLMLEAFF
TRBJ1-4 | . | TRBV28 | CASSLWGWGEKLFF
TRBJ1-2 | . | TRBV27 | CASSPGTNIYGYTF
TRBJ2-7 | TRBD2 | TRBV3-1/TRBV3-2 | CASSLGTSGRAPQYF
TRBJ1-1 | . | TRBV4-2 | CASSRNRENTEAFF
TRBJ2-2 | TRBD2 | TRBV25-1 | CASSDGGLGFTGELFF
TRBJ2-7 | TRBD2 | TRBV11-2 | CASSLGGGGYEQYF
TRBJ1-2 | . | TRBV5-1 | CASSLDGPGEYGYTF
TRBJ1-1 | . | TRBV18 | CASSPAQGSPQNTEAFF
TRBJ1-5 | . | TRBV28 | CASNPPGLGQPQHF
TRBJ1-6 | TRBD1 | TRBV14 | CASSQATGGNSPLHF
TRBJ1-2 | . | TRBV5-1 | CASSLEERNYGYTF
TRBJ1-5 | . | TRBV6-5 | CASRSASPGDQPQHF
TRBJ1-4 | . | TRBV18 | CASSPPGGGFEKLFF
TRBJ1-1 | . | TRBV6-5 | CASNFRGENTEAFF
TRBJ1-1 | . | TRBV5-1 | CASSLGGGADTEAFF
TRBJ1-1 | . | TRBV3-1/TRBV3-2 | CASSQSGRGGTEAFF
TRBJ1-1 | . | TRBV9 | CASTPGGRGTEAFF
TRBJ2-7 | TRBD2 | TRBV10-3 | CATRDYSYEQYF
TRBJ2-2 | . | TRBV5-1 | CASSLIGVGELFF
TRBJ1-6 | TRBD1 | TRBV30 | CGSGQGARSPLHF
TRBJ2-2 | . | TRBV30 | CAWNDRSTGELFF
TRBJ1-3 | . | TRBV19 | CASSTYVGNTIYF